A selection of T cell receptor beta chains follows, all from one sample in a study of T cell responses to AZD1222 COVID-19 vaccine. Generated by immunoSEQ multiplex PCR, the TCRdb table keeps only in-frame clones and is missing some. The sample has some 110,000 clones; more than 70% are singletons. Sequences were derived from peripheral blood, sampled on day 0 of AZD1222 vaccination. All receptors derive from an adult in good health. Each CDR3 is given with its conserved first and last residue. A D gene is named only where the DNA matches it firmly. Size is stated for part of the rows, as once, few or many counts, or as a class when the clone is expanded.

TRBJ1-4,NA,TRBD1,TRBV28,TGTGCCAGCAGTTTATCGAAGACAGGGGTTGGTGAAAAACTGTTTTTT,CASSLSKTGVGEKLFF
TRBJ1-5,NA,NA,TRBV7-9,TGTGCCAGCAGCTTTGGGATTAGCAATCAGCCCCAGCATTTT,CASSFGISNQPQHF
TRBJ1-2,NA,TRBD1,TRBV19,TGTGCCAGTACCCCGACAGGGGGGTTAGGGCTTACCTATGGCTACACCTTC,CASTPTGGLGLTYGYTF
TRBJ2-3,NA,TRBD2,TRBV19,TGTGCCAGTAGTATCCTAGCAGCGGGGGGCACAGATACGCAGTATTTT,CASSILAAGGTDTQYF
TRBJ2-7,NA,TRBD2,TRBV5-1,TGCGCCAGCAGCCCCCCCGGTACCGGGACTAGAGCATACGAGCAGTACTTC,CASSPPGTGTRAYEQYF
TRBJ1-1,NA,NA,TRBV19,TGTGCCAGTACCCCGGATGTAGGGGCCACTGAAGCTTTCTTT,CASTPDVGATEAFF
TRBJ2-1,NA,TRBD1,TRBV19,TGTGCCAGTAGCTACAGGGGGGATGAGCAGTTCTTC,CASSYRGDEQFF
TRBJ2-7,NA,TRBD1,TRBV28,TGTGCCAGCTATAGGACAGGGACCACCTACGAGCAGTACTTC,CASYRTGTTYEQYF
TRBJ2-5,once,NA,TRBV2,TGTGCCAGCAGTAACATCCGACAAGAGACCCAGTACTTC,CASSNIRQETQYF
TRBJ1-1,NA,TRBD1,TRBV3-1/TRBV3-2,TGTGCCAGCAGCCTCGACAGGGTACGGACTGAAGCTTTCTTT,CASSLDRVRTEAFF
TRBJ1-2,NA,NA,TRBV3-1/TRBV3-2,TGTGCCAGCAGCCAAGTGCGGGACTCCCCTCGCGGCTACACCTTC,CASSQVRDSPRGYTF
TRBJ1-2,NA,NA,TRBV9,TGTGCCAGCAGCGAGGGGGGGACGGGCAGTCAGGGCTACACCTTC,CASSEGGTGSQGYTF
TRBJ1-6,NA,NA,TRBV7-3,TGTGCCAGCAGCTCCCGACGTGGGTCACCCCTCCACTTT,CASSSRRGSPLHF
TRBJ2-5,NA,NA,TRBV18,TGTGCCAGCTCACCACCGTTTCCGTCAGAGACCCAGTACTTC,CASSPPFPSETQYF
TRBJ2-7,NA,NA,TRBV18,TGTGCCAGCTCACCAGGAGTTCCCTACGAGCAGTACTTC,CASSPGVPYEQYF
TRBJ2-7,NA,NA,TRBV12-3/TRBV12-4,TGTGCCAGCAGTTTTGGGTGGTACGAGCAGTACTTC,CASSFGWYEQYF
TRBJ2-7,NA,NA,TRBV28,TGTGCCAGCAGTTTCAACTACGAGCAGTACTTC,CASSFNYEQYF
TRBJ2-3,NA,NA,TRBV2,TGTGCCAGCAGTGACTCGCCTGGGGGCACAGATACGCAGTATTTT,CASSDSPGGTDTQYF
TRBJ1-4,NA,NA,TRBV5-1,TGCGCCAGCCGTACAGGGCAACTTGTCGAAAAACTGTTTTTT,CASRTGQLVEKLFF
TRBJ2-7,NA,NA,TRBV9,TGTGCCAGCAGCGTAGGTCTTCCAGGGAACTACGAGCAGTACTTC,CASSVGLPGNYEQYF
TRBJ1-1,NA,NA,TRBV4-2,TGTGCCAGCAGCCAAGGCCGAGGTTTGAACACTGAAGCTTTCTTT,CASSQGRGLNTEAFF
TRBJ2-1,NA,NA,TRBV7-2,TGTGCCAGCAGCTTTAACAGGGACAATGAGCAGTTCTTC,CASSFNRDNEQFF